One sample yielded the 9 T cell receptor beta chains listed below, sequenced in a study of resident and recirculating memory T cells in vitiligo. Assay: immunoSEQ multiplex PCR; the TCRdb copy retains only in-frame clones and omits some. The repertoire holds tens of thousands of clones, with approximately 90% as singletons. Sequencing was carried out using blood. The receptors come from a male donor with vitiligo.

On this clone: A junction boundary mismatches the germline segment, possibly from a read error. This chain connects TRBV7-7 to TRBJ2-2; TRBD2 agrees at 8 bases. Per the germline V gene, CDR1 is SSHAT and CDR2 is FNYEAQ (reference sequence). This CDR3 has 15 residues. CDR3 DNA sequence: TGTGCTAGCAGCTCGAGCGGGGGAGACACCGGGGAGCTGTTTTTT. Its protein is CASSSSGGDTGELFF.

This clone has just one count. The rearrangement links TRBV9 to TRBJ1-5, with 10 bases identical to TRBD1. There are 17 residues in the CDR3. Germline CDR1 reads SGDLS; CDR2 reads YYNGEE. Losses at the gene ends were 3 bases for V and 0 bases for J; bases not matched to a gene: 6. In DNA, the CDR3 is TGTGCCAGCAGCGCGGGACAGGGGCAATATAGCAATCAGCCCCAGCATTTT. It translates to CASSAGQGQYSNQPQHF.

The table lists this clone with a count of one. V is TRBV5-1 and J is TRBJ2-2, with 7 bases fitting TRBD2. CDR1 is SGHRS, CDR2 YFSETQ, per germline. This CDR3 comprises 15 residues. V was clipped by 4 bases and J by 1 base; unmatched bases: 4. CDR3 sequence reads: CASSRERGNTGELFF. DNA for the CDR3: TGCGCCAGCAGCAGGGAGCGGGGGAACACCGGGGAGCTGTTTTTT.

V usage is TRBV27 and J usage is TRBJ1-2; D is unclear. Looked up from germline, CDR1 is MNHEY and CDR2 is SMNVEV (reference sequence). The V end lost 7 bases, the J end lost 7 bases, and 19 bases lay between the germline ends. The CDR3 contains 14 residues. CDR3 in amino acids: CASTALTPRGGYTF. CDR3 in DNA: TGTGCCAGCACAGCCCTCACCCCCCGAGGTGGCTACACCTTC.

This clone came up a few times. CDR3 bases: TGTGCCAGTAGTGGAGGGGATTCACCCCTCCACTTT. Translating it yields CASSGGDSPLHF. The V call is TRBV19, the J call TRBJ1-6; tentatively, D is TRBD1 (5 bases). Trimming cost V 5 bases and J 8 bases, with 7 bases left between them. CDR3 size: 12 residues. Germline-derived CDR1 and CDR2 are LNHDA and SQIVND (reference sequence).

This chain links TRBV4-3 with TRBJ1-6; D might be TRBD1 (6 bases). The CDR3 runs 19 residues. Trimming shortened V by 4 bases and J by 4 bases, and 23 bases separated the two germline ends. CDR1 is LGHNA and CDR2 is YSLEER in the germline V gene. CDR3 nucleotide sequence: TGCGCCAGCAGCCCCTTCGGCCAGGGGACCTCCCCTTATAATTCACCCCTCCACTTT. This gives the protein CASSPFGQGTSPYNSPLHF.

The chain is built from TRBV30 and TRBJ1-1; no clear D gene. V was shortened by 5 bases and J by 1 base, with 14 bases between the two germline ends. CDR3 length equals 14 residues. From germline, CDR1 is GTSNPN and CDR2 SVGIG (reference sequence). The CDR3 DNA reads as TGTGCCTGGGTATCTGGACTTACGAACACTGAAGCTTTCTTT. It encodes CAWVSGLTNTEAFF.

The CDR3 DNA follows: TGTGCCAGCAGTGACTCCAGACAGTACTATGGCTACACCTTC. This sequence encodes CASSDSRQYYGYTF. The V call is TRBV6-4, the J call TRBJ1-2, with D perhaps TRBD1 (5 bases). Germline loops: CDR1 MRHNA, CDR2 SNTAGT. The CDR3 extends over 14 amino acids. V was trimmed by 0 bases and J by 3 bases, leaving 8 bases between them.

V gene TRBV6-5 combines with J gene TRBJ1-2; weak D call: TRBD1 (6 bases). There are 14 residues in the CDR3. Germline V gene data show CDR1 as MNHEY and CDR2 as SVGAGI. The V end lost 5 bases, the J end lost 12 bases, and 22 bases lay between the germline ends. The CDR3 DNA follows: TGTGCCAGCAGTCATGAAAAGGGGGTCCTGCCCCACACCTTC. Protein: CASSHEKGVLPHTF.